Listed below are T cell receptor beta chains from one sample, sequenced in a study of human T cells and chemical hapten exposure. TCRdb redid the calling of the RACE reads with MiXCR, one entry per CDR3 protein. Seen here are approximately 87,000 distinct CDR3 sequences, over 10% observed once, and the top ten hold about 3%. The sample was whole blood, taken in connection with sensitization to the hapten diphenylcyclopropenone (DPC). These TCRs come from a woman between 35 and 50 years old with alopecia areata. Some clones in this sample may be carry-over from other donors' samples. Each CDR3 is given without its conserved first and last residue. A D gene is named only where the DNA matches it firmly. Clone size is not always given. Where it is, it says once, few, many or a class for expanded clones.

clone_size j_call v_call d_call cdr3_aa
many TRBJ1-2 TRBV7-2 - ASSLVNWSGGYT
few TRBJ2-1 TRBV6-2/TRBV6-3 TRBD1 ASSLRTGEQF
few TRBJ2-1 TRBV4-2 TRBD2 ASSQKREGGNEQF
many TRBJ2-6 TRBV2 - ASSQQSAGANVLT
few TRBJ1-1 TRBV10-3 - AISADNGMNTEAF
few TRBJ2-3 TRBV28 - ASSLSSGTAGADTQY
many TRBJ1-1 TRBV25-1 - ASSDPSQQGTEAF
medium-sized TRBJ2-3 TRBV10-3 - AISEGGDQDTQY
many TRBJ1-1 TRBV4-2 TRBD1 ASSQGQGNRENTEAF
- TRBJ2-1 TRBV28 TRBD1 ASSLFLLGVRDRGEGEQF
many TRBJ2-7 TRBV10-3 - AIGQGIHEQY
many TRBJ2-7 TRBV7-2 - ASSATLRYEQY
many TRBJ1-5 TRBV6-2/TRBV6-3 - ASRPGVLWNQPQH
- TRBJ2-5 TRBV7-8 - ASSLEPLGFQETQY
- TRBJ2-1 TRBV27 TRBD2 ASSSSGSPVDEQF
many TRBJ2-2 TRBV20-1 TRBD1 SASPVTGELGELF
- TRBJ2-7 TRBV20-1 - SARGRWNEQY
- TRBJ2-3 TRBV6-2/TRBV6-3 - ASRKEGVYTDTQY
- TRBJ2-1 TRBV7-2 - ASSPETSKQF
many TRBJ2-7 TRBV11-2 TRBD1 ASSLGPGQGAYEQY
- TRBJ1-5 TRBV6-1 TRBD1 ASRRDRDQPQH
few TRBJ2-3 TRBV11-3 TRBD2 ASSSGTSTTDTQY
many TRBJ2-3 TRBV7-9 TRBD2 ASSPRTSGGPTDTQY
many TRBJ1-5 TRBV3-1 - ASSDNGRNQPQH
- TRBJ1-1 TRBV7-9 - ASRDTSTEAF
many TRBJ2-1 TRBV18 - ASSPPKTSSYNEQF
few TRBJ2-7 TRBV6-6 TRBD1 ASSGPDRSLYEQY
few TRBJ2-7 TRBV18 TRBD2 ASTGSMTSADYEQY
many TRBJ2-1 TRBV9 - ASSVGSQGSTF
many TRBJ1-1 TRBV29-1 - SVGRADKNTEAF
few TRBJ1-2 TRBV9 TRBD1 ASSDGQGPYGYT
many TRBJ1-2 TRBV4-3 - ASSERARGDDGYT
- TRBJ2-6 TRBV7-2 - ASSVTGTAFSGANVLT
- TRBJ2-3 TRBV4-2 TRBD2 ASSRLAGGPSGTDTQY
few TRBJ2-7 TRBV7-2 TRBD2 ASSLGGLAGKEQY
- TRBJ1-1 TRBV12-3/TRBV12-4 TRBD1 ASRPGQGGTEAF
- TRBJ1-1 TRBV4-3 - ASSQDQVPSRKYF
- TRBJ2-3 TRBV7-2 - ASSSDLGTDTLY
many TRBJ2-1 TRBV29-1 TRBD1 SVAPDDRAQF
- TRBJ2-1 TRBV6-2/TRBV6-3 TRBD2 ASTPRKSGTSGLSSYNEQF
few TRBJ2-6 TRBV9 - ASSATLGGSGANVLT